The rows below give T cell receptor beta chains drawn from one sample of a study of cytomegalovirus exposure and HLA in healthy donors. Assay used: immunoSEQ multiplex PCR; TCRdb lists only in-frame clones, some missing. The table has 150,000 to 200,000 clones, around 84% seen once. The sequencing sample was made of PBMCs. The receptors here all came from a young woman in good health and CMV-seronegative. Each CDR3 is given with its conserved first and last residue. D genes are given only for firm matches. Where a row states a size, it is once, few, many or the class of an expanded clone; other rows omit it.

>.|TRBJ2-2|TRBV10-3|16|TRBD1
TGTGCCATCAGTCCTCCGGGACAGGGGGCGTCCGGGGAGCTGTTTTTT
CAISPPGQGASGELFF
>.|TRBJ1-2|TRBV25-1|13|TRBD1
TGTGCCAGCTCTAGAGGACAGGTTAATGGCTACACCTTC
CASSRGQVNGYTF
>.|TRBJ1-2|TRBV7-2|13|.
TGTGCCAGCAGCTTAGAAGGCCCGCAGGTATGGACCTTC
CASSLEGPQVWTF
>once|TRBJ2-3|TRBV6-5|16|.
TGTGCCAGCAGTTACGGGCTAGCGACGCGGGTAGATACGCAGTATTTT
CASSYGLATRVDTQYF
>.|TRBJ2-7|TRBV6-5|13|TRBD1
TGTGCCAGCAGTTACGGACAGGGGAACGAGCAGTACTTC
CASSYGQGNEQYF
>.|TRBJ2-2|TRBV11-3|16|.
TGTGCCAGCAGCTTAATTGGGAGAGGGAACACCGGGGAGCTGTTTTTT
CASSLIGRGNTGELFF
>.|TRBJ2-5|TRBV6-1|17|TRBD1
TGTGCCAGCAGTGACCACAGGGGGAAGGAGTACCAAGAGACCCAGTACTTC
CASSDHRGKEYQETQYF
>.|TRBJ2-7|TRBV19|18|TRBD2
TGTGCCAGTAGTATAGCCGGGGGGAGCGGGACCTACTTTTACGAGCAGTACTTC
CASSIAGGSGTYFYEQYF
>.|TRBJ2-2|TRBV29-1|16|TRBD2
TGCAGCGTTGAAGGCACTAGCGGGAGGGCCCCCGGGGAGCTGTTTTTT
CSVEGTSGRAPGELFF
>.|TRBJ1-4|TRBV27|14|.
TGTGCCAGCAGTTTGGCGGGCTGGAGTGAAAAACTGTTTTTT
CASSLAGWSEKLFF
>.|TRBJ2-1|TRBV7-6|15|TRBD2
TGTGCCAGCAGCTTAGGCCGGGCGGGGGGTAGTCGACAGTTCTTC
CASSLGRAGGSRQFF
>.|TRBJ1-5|TRBV6-5|13|TRBD1
TGTGCCAGCTCCGACAGGGAGGATCAGCCCCAGCATTTT
CASSDREDQPQHF
>once|TRBJ1-2|TRBV21-1|16|.
TGTGCCAGCAGCAAAGATTCGCAGGGGGAAGACTATGGCTACACCTTC
CASSKDSQGEDYGYTF
>.|TRBJ1-2|TRBV6-1|14|.
TGTGCCAGCACCTTATGGACAGAGAATCCTGGCTACACCTTC
CASTLWTENPGYTF
>.|TRBJ2-5|TRBV1|15|.
TGCACCAGCAGCCAAGGGTTCACTAGCAGAGAGACCCAGTACTTC
CTSSQGFTSRETQYF
>.|TRBJ2-1|TRBV4-3|17|TRBD2
TGCGCCAGCAGCCAAGGGTTTCTAGCGGGAGCTCTCAATGAGCAGTTCTTC
CASSQGFLAGALNEQFF
>.|TRBJ2-7|TRBV18|12|.
TGTGCCAGCTGCGGGGCTAGAGGCGAGCAGTACTTC
CASCGARGEQYF
>few|TRBJ2-4|TRBV5-1|19|.
TGCGCCAGCAGAGAAGGATCGGGCGTAGGGGGTCGGGTTAAAAACATTCAGTACTTC
CASREGSGVGGRVKNIQYF
>.|TRBJ1-1|TRBV30|14|.
TGTGCCTGGAGTGTACAGGTGGGGAACACTGAAGCTTTCTTT
CAWSVQVGNTEAFF
>.|TRBJ2-4|TRBV7-9|14|.
TGTGCCAGCTCCGGTCTCGCGGCCAAAAACATTCAGTACTTC
CASSGLAAKNIQYF
>.|TRBJ2-5|TRBV5-4|15|TRBD2
TGTGCCAGCAGCTTGGAATCGCGGGGGTTGGAGACCCAGTACTTC
CASSLESRGLETQYF
>.|TRBJ2-4|TRBV7-3|15|TRBD1
TGTGCCAGCAGCTTGACAGGGGTAGCCAAAAACATTCAGTACTTC
CASSLTGVAKNIQYF
>few|TRBJ1-4|TRBV4-1|13|.
TGCGCCAGCAGCCCAGGGTTAGGTGAAAAACTGTTTTTT
CASSPGLGEKLFF
>.|TRBJ2-2|TRBV5-6|15|.
TGTGCCAGCATAAAGAGGGCAGGGGGGCATGGGGAGCTGTTTTTT
CASIKRAGGHGELFF
>.|TRBJ2-7|TRBV6-6|15|.
TGTGCCAGCAGTTACTCGCCAATGAGGGACTACGAGCAGTACTTC
CASSYSPMRDYEQYF